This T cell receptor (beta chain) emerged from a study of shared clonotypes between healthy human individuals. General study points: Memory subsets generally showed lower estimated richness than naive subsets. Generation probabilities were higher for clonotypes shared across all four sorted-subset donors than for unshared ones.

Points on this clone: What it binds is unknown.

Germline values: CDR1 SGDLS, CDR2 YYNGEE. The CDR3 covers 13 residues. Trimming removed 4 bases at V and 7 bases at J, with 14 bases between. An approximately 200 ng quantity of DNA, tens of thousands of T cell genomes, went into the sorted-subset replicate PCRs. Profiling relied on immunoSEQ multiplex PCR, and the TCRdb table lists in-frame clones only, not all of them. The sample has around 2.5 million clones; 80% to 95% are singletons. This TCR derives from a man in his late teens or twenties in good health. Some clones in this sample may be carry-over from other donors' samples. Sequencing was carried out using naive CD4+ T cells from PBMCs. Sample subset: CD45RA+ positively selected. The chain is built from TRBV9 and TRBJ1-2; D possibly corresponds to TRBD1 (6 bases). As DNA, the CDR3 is TGTGCCAGCAGCATATCCGGACAGATTGGCTACACCTTC. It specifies CASSISGQIGYTF.